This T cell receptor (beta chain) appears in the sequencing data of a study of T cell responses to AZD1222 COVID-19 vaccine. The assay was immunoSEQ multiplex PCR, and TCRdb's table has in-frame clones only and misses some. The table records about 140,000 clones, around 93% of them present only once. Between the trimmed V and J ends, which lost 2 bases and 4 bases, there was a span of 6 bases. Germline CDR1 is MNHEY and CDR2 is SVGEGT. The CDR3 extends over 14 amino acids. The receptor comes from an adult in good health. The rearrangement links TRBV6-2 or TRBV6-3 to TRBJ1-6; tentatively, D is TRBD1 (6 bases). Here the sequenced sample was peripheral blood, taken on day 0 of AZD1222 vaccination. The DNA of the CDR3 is TGTGCCAGCAGTTACGGACAGTATAATTCACCCCTCCACTTT. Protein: CASSYGQYNSPLHF.